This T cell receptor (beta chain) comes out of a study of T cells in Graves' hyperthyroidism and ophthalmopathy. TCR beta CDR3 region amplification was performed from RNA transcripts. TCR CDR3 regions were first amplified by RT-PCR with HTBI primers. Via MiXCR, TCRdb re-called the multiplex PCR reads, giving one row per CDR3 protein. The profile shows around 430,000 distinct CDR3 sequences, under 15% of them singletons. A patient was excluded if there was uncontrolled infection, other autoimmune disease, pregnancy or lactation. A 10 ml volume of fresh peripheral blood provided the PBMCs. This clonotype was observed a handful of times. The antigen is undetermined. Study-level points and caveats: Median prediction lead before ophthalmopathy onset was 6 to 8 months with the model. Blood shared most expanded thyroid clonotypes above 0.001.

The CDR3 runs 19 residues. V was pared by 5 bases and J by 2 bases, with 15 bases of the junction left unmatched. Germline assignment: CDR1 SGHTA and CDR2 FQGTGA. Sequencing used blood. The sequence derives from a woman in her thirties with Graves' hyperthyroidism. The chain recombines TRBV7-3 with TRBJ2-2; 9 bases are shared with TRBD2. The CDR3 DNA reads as TGTGCCAGCAGCCCCCGGGGTAGCGGGAGCCTCCCCAACACCGGGGAGCTGTTTTTT. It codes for CASSPRGSGSLPNTGELFF.